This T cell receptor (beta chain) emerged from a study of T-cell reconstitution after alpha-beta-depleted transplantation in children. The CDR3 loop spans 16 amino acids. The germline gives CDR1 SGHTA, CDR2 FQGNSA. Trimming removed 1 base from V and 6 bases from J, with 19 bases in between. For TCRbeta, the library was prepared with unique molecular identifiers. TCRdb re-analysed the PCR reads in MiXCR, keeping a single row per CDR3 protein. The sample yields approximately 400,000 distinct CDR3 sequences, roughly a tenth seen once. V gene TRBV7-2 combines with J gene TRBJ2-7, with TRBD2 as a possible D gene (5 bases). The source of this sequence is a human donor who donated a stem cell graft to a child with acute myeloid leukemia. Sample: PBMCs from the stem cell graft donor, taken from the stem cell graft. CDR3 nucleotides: TGTGCCAGCAGCTTAGATTCCGGGCGGGCGTGGGGCGAGCAGTACTTC. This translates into CASSLDSGRAWGEQYF.